The clone carrying this TCR beta chain was found a few times. The record originates from a study of blood T cell repertoires in COVID-19. Overall study context: PBMCs, B-cell-depleted T cells, or T cells provided the cDNA or gDNA that made up the material.

The CDR3 is 15 residues long. V lost 4 bases, J lost 0 bases, and 10 bases lay in between. CDR1 is MNHEY, CDR2 SVGEGT, per germline. Enrolled during active infection, Seattle patients were then followed longitudinally. Per the original data handling: By means of reference gene primer amplification, nucleated cell counts were estimated. Using immunoSEQ multiplex PCR, the repertoire was profiled, and TCRdb retains in-frame clones only, with some absent. The D gene and trimming were derived from the DNA, and the V and J assignments and clone size from that table. The repertoire consists of 100,000 to 150,000 clones, with 70% to 75% occurring once and the leading ten covering around 6.2%.

Material for sequencing was peripheral blood. The rearrangement joins TRBV6-2 or TRBV6-3 to TRBJ1-3, with D possibly being TRBD1 (6 bases). This TCR was recovered from a man aged 80 or over with COVID-19, enrolled during active disease. The CDR3 region has the DNA TGTGCCAGCAGTTCACAGGGATACTCTGGAAACACCATATATTTT. Protein product: CASSSQGYSGNTIYF.